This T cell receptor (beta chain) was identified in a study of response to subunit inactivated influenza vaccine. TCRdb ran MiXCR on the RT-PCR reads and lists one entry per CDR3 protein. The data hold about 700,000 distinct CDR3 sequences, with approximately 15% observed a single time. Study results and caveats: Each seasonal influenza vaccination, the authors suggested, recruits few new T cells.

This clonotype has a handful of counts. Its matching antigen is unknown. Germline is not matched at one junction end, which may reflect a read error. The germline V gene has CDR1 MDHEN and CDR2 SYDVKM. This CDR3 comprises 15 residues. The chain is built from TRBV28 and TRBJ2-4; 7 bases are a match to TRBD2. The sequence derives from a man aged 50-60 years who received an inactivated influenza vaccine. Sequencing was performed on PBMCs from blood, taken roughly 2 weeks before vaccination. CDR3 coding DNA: TGTGCCAACAGTCAGCGGGGACTAGCCAAAAACATTCAGTACTTC. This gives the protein CANSQRGLAKNIQYF.